The rows below give T cell receptor beta chains drawn from one sample of a study of OX40 agonist ivuxolimab in advanced cancers. Generated by immunoSEQ multiplex PCR, the TCRdb table keeps only in-frame clones and is missing some. This table holds over 35,000 clones, roughly 90% found once. Sample: CD4+ or CD8+ T cells sorted from blood, taken in a trial of the OX40 agonist ivuxolimab. The receptors shown here come from an adult with an advanced solid tumor such as melanoma, head and neck, liver or kidney cancer. Both conserved end residues are part of each CDR3. D genes are given only for firm matches. Rows give clone size only sometimes, using once, few, many, or a class for an expanded clone.

cdr3_aa: CATSRGTDSQETQYF
cdr3_nt: TGTGCCACCAGCAGAGGCACGGACAGCCAAGAGACCCAGTACTTC
clone_size: .
j_call: TRBJ2-5
d_call: .
v_call: TRBV15

cdr3_aa: CASLELTGRGYTF
cdr3_nt: TGCGCCAGCCTCGAACTAACAGGGCGAGGCTACACCTTC
clone_size: .
j_call: TRBJ1-2
d_call: .
v_call: TRBV10-2

cdr3_aa: CASSPVAGGRGNTIYF
cdr3_nt: TGTGCCAGCTCACCGGTCGCAGGGGGCCGTGGAAACACCATATATTTT
clone_size: once
j_call: TRBJ1-3
d_call: TRBD1
v_call: TRBV18

cdr3_aa: CASSEDHRGGTEAFF
cdr3_nt: TGTGCCAGCAGTGAAGACCACAGGGGAGGAACTGAAGCTTTCTTT
clone_size: .
j_call: TRBJ1-1
d_call: TRBD1
v_call: TRBV6-1

cdr3_aa: CASSLIQYNSPLHF
cdr3_nt: TGTGCCAGCAGTTTGATACAGTATAATTCACCCCTCCACTTT
clone_size: .
j_call: TRBJ1-6
d_call: .
v_call: TRBV28

cdr3_aa: CASSLGGQGNEKLFF
cdr3_nt: TGCGCCAGCAGCTTGGGGGGACAGGGGAATGAAAAACTGTTTTTT
clone_size: .
j_call: TRBJ1-4
d_call: TRBD1
v_call: TRBV5-1

cdr3_aa: CASSAQRETQYF
cdr3_nt: TGTGCCAGCAGCGCACAGAGGGAGACCCAGTACTTC
clone_size: .
j_call: TRBJ2-5
d_call: .
v_call: TRBV7-2

cdr3_aa: CASSLNQGGGGGYTF
cdr3_nt: TGTGCCAGCAGCTTGAATCAGGGAGGGGGAGGCGGCTACACCTTC
clone_size: few
j_call: TRBJ1-2
d_call: .
v_call: TRBV6-5

cdr3_aa: CASSPGLVRQGVEDTEAFF
cdr3_nt: TGCGCCAGCAGCCCGGGTCTAGTTCGACAGGGGGTTGAAGACACTGAAGCTTTCTTT
clone_size: .
j_call: TRBJ1-1
d_call: TRBD1
v_call: TRBV4-1

cdr3_aa: CASSPRRDRVSYGYTF
cdr3_nt: TGTGCCAGCAGCCCCCGCCGGGACAGGGTATCATATGGCTACACCTTC
clone_size: .
j_call: TRBJ1-2
d_call: TRBD1
v_call: TRBV7-2

cdr3_aa: CASRSGQDTEAFF
cdr3_nt: TGTGCCAGCAGGTCGGGACAGGACACTGAAGCTTTCTTT
clone_size: .
j_call: TRBJ1-1
d_call: TRBD1
v_call: TRBV27

cdr3_aa: CASSRGGPYGYTF
cdr3_nt: TGTGCCAGCAGCAGAGGGGGACCCTATGGCTACACCTTC
clone_size: .
j_call: TRBJ1-2
d_call: .
v_call: TRBV2

cdr3_aa: CASSPAGEKLFF
cdr3_nt: TGTGCCAGCAGCCCGGCGGGTGAAAAACTGTTTTTT
clone_size: .
j_call: TRBJ1-4
d_call: .
v_call: TRBV7-2

cdr3_aa: CASSPAEGEAFF
cdr3_nt: TGTGCCAGCTCACCGGCCGAGGGTGAAGCTTTCTTT
clone_size: .
j_call: TRBJ1-1
d_call: .
v_call: TRBV18

cdr3_aa: CASSAPARAVYEQYF
cdr3_nt: TGTGCCAGCAGTGCCCCGGCGCGGGCGGTCTACGAGCAGTACTTC
clone_size: .
j_call: TRBJ2-7
d_call: .
v_call: TRBV6-1

cdr3_aa: CASSETGWTEAFF
cdr3_nt: TGTGCCAGCAGTGAGACAGGGTGGACTGAAGCTTTCTTT
clone_size: once
j_call: TRBJ1-1
d_call: TRBD1
v_call: TRBV6-1

cdr3_aa: CASSSLRGAWGYTF
cdr3_nt: TGTGCCAGCAGCTCCCTACGAGGAGCGTGGGGCTACACCTTC
clone_size: .
j_call: TRBJ1-2
d_call: .
v_call: TRBV11-2

cdr3_aa: CASSEGGRSSYEQYF
cdr3_nt: TGTGCCAGCAGTGAAGGAGGCAGAAGCTCCTACGAGCAGTACTTC
clone_size: once
j_call: TRBJ2-7
d_call: .
v_call: TRBV6-1

cdr3_aa: CASSSSDTQYF
cdr3_nt: TGCGCCAGCAGCTCTTCTGATACGCAGTATTTT
clone_size: once
j_call: TRBJ2-3
d_call: .
v_call: TRBV5-1

cdr3_aa: CASSPLRFDTQYF
cdr3_nt: TGTGCCAGCAGTCCTCTCCGGTTCGATACGCAGTATTTT
clone_size: .
j_call: TRBJ2-3
d_call: .
v_call: TRBV6-1

cdr3_aa: CASSQHKGNEQFF
cdr3_nt: TGTGCCAGCTCACAACATAAGGGGAATGAGCAGTTCTTC
clone_size: .
j_call: TRBJ2-1
d_call: .
v_call: TRBV18

cdr3_aa: CASGLQLGRKDEQFF
cdr3_nt: TGTGCTAGTGGACTCCAGTTGGGACGCAAGGATGAGCAGTTCTTC
clone_size: few
j_call: TRBJ2-1
d_call: .
v_call: TRBV12-5

cdr3_aa: CASNLGRGDTNTF
cdr3_nt: TGTGCCAGCAATCTTGGGCGAGGGGACACGAACACCTTC
clone_size: few
j_call: TRBJ1-2
d_call: .
v_call: TRBV2

cdr3_aa: CSAPWEDEQFF
cdr3_nt: TGCAGTGCCCCCTGGGAAGATGAGCAGTTCTTC
clone_size: .
j_call: TRBJ2-1
d_call: .
v_call: TRBV20-1

cdr3_aa: CASSPGTVSGANVLTF
cdr3_nt: TGTGCCAGCTCACCGGGGACAGTCTCTGGGGCCAACGTCCTGACTTTC
clone_size: .
j_call: TRBJ2-6
d_call: TRBD1
v_call: TRBV18

cdr3_aa: CASSLGRDISQPQHF
cdr3_nt: TGTGCCAGCAGCTTGGGCCGGGACATCAGTCAGCCCCAGCATTTT
clone_size: .
j_call: TRBJ1-5
d_call: .
v_call: TRBV5-8

cdr3_aa: CASSQSLAPGTDTQYF
cdr3_nt: TGCGCCAGCAGCCAATCACTAGCGCCGGGCACAGATACGCAGTATTTT
clone_size: .
j_call: TRBJ2-3
d_call: TRBD2
v_call: TRBV5-1

cdr3_aa: CASSPAGTGTYEQYF
cdr3_nt: TGTGCCAGCAGCCCCGCCGGGACAGGGACCTACGAGCAGTACTTC
clone_size: once
j_call: TRBJ2-7
d_call: TRBD1
v_call: TRBV7-2

cdr3_aa: CASSLGQYGNQPQHF
cdr3_nt: TGTGCCAGCAGCTTAGGTCAGTATGGCAATCAGCCCCAGCATTTT
clone_size: .
j_call: TRBJ1-5
d_call: .
v_call: TRBV7-9

cdr3_aa: CASSPNSDSGNTIYF
cdr3_nt: TGTGCCAGCAGTCCCAATTCGGACTCTGGAAACACCATATATTTT
clone_size: once
j_call: TRBJ1-3
d_call: .
v_call: TRBV6-5

cdr3_aa: CASSGQVGNQPQHF
cdr3_nt: TGTGCCAGTAGCGGACAGGTGGGGAATCAGCCCCAGCATTTT
clone_size: .
j_call: TRBJ1-5
d_call: TRBD1
v_call: TRBV19

cdr3_aa: CASSFSQGAGTF
cdr3_nt: TGTGCCAGCAGCTTTTCACAGGGGGCGGGCACCTTC
clone_size: .
j_call: TRBJ1-2
d_call: TRBD1
v_call: TRBV5-4

cdr3_aa: CASSATGGEFF
cdr3_nt: TGTGCCAGTAGTGCGACCGGGGGGGAGTTCTTC
clone_size: .
j_call: TRBJ2-1
d_call: TRBD2
v_call: TRBV19

cdr3_aa: CASRNEAGELFF
cdr3_nt: TGTGCCAGCAGGAACGAGGCCGGGGAGCTGTTTTTT
clone_size: .
j_call: TRBJ2-2
d_call: .
v_call: TRBV6-6

cdr3_aa: CASSLGGGKYNEQFF
cdr3_nt: TGTGCCAGCAGCTTAGGGGGGGGAAAATACAATGAGCAGTTCTTC
clone_size: .
j_call: TRBJ2-1
d_call: TRBD2
v_call: TRBV7-8

cdr3_aa: CASSFEKSAEQFF
cdr3_nt: TGTGCCAGCAGCTTCGAGAAGTCGGCTGAGCAGTTCTTC
clone_size: .
j_call: TRBJ2-1
d_call: .
v_call: TRBV7-2

cdr3_aa: CASSFQQGTNEKLFF
cdr3_nt: TGTGCCAGCAGCTTCCAACAGGGGACTAATGAAAAACTGTTTTTT
clone_size: .
j_call: TRBJ1-4
d_call: TRBD1
v_call: TRBV9

cdr3_aa: CASSGRVRGIVTDTQYF
cdr3_nt: TGTGCCAGCAGCGGTAGAGTACGGGGGATAGTCACAGATACGCAGTATTTT
clone_size: .
j_call: TRBJ2-3
d_call: .
v_call: TRBV9

cdr3_aa: CASRGTSGEIFF
cdr3_nt: TGTGCCAGCAGGGGGACCTCCGGGGAGATTTTCTTT
clone_size: .
j_call: TRBJ1-1
d_call: .
v_call: TRBV6-4

cdr3_aa: CASSLLGTTKIEGGQYF
cdr3_nt: TGTGCCAGCAGTTTATTGGGGACTACCAAAATCGAGGGGGGGCAGTATTTT
clone_size: once
j_call: TRBJ2-3
d_call: .
v_call: TRBV27

cdr3_aa: CASSRIDRNYGYTF
cdr3_nt: TGTGCCAGCAGTCGGATTGACAGAAACTATGGCTACACCTTC
clone_size: .
j_call: TRBJ1-2
d_call: .
v_call: TRBV6-5

cdr3_aa: CASSATGTAREAFF
cdr3_nt: TGTGCCAGCAGCGCAACCGGGACAGCTCGTGAAGCTTTCTTT
clone_size: .
j_call: TRBJ1-1
d_call: TRBD1
v_call: TRBV11-3

cdr3_aa: CASSSDRPYRETQYF
cdr3_nt: TGCGCCAGCAGCTCTGACCGCCCCTATCGGGAGACCCAGTACTTC
clone_size: .
j_call: TRBJ2-5
d_call: .
v_call: TRBV5-1

cdr3_aa: CASSLDAGQGGQPQHF
cdr3_nt: TGCGCCAGCAGCTTGGACGCTGGACAGGGGGGGCAGCCCCAGCATTTT
clone_size: .
j_call: TRBJ1-5
d_call: TRBD1
v_call: TRBV5-1

cdr3_aa: CASSQMENIQYF
cdr3_nt: TGTGCCAGCAGTCAAATGGAGAACATTCAGTACTTC
clone_size: .
j_call: TRBJ2-4
d_call: .
v_call: TRBV6-5

cdr3_aa: CASSEGWALGNQPQHF
cdr3_nt: TGTGCCAGCAGTGAAGGGTGGGCCCTGGGCAATCAGCCCCAGCATTTT
clone_size: .
j_call: TRBJ1-5
d_call: .
v_call: TRBV2

cdr3_aa: CASSYPPGQGSETQYF
cdr3_nt: TGTGCCAGCAGTTATCCCCCGGGACAGGGTTCGGAGACCCAGTACTTC
clone_size: .
j_call: TRBJ2-5
d_call: TRBD1
v_call: TRBV6-6

cdr3_aa: CASSSPDSQPQHF
cdr3_nt: TGTGCCAGCAGTTCCCCCGACAGTCAGCCCCAGCATTTT
clone_size: .
j_call: TRBJ1-5
d_call: .
v_call: TRBV28

cdr3_aa: CASSLRQGPGSEAFF
cdr3_nt: TGTGCCAGCAGCCTCCGGCAGGGGCCGGGATCCGAAGCTTTCTTT
clone_size: .
j_call: TRBJ1-1
d_call: .
v_call: TRBV11-3

cdr3_aa: CASIPPGQGNTGELFF
cdr3_nt: TGCGCCAGCATTCCCCCGGGACAGGGGAACACCGGGGAGCTGTTTTTT
clone_size: .
j_call: TRBJ2-2
d_call: TRBD1
v_call: TRBV5-1

cdr3_aa: CASSLGTGLETQYF
cdr3_nt: TGTGCCAGCAGCTTAGGGACAGGGCTAGAGACCCAGTACTTC
clone_size: .
j_call: TRBJ2-5
d_call: TRBD1
v_call: TRBV5-4

cdr3_aa: CASSRTGGQEQYF
cdr3_nt: TGTGCCAGCAGCCGGACAGGGGGACAGGAGCAGTACTTC
clone_size: .
j_call: TRBJ2-5
d_call: TRBD1
v_call: TRBV9

cdr3_aa: CASSPSGGTGYTF
cdr3_nt: TGCGCCAGCAGCCCCTCGGGGGGAACGGGCTACACCTTC
clone_size: .
j_call: TRBJ1-2
d_call: .
v_call: TRBV4-3